This TCR beta chain originates from a study of blood T cell repertoires in COVID-19. The table came from immunoSEQ multiplex PCR; TCRdb's copy has only in-frame clones and leaves some out. This table holds approximately 80,000 clones, 88% found once. The CDR3 totals 14 residues. CDR1 is KGHDR, CDR2 SFDVKD, per germline. Trimming shortened V by 9 bases and J by 3 bases, and 14 bases separated the two germline ends. Sequencing was done on a sample of peripheral blood. The receptor was isolated from a human donor in a cohort sampled during active COVID-19. The V and J genes are TRBV24-1 and TRBJ2-1; the D gene is possibly TRBD2 (7 bases). The CDR3 DNA follows: TGTGCCACCTTGGGGGGGGCTAGCTACAATGAGCAGTTCTTC. Amino acid sequence: CATLGGASYNEQFF.